The present TCR beta chain was sequenced within a study of cytomegalovirus exposure and HLA in healthy donors. Study findings and constraints: Researchers reported in a later analysis that common viral pathogens appeared linked to several top clusters. Immune exposure data for these donors was limited to CMV serostatus. Listed as cytomegalovirus-associated were 164 TCR beta chains. A later analysis reportedly identified an Asian-associated ancestry cluster as carrying fewer N-insertions than the roughly 700-donor mean.

Researchers ran the PCR with 60 Vbeta and 13 Jbeta primers. Using immunoSEQ multiplex PCR, the repertoire was profiled, and TCRdb retains in-frame clones only, with some absent. This sample yields 85,000 to 130,000 clones, of which roughly 82% are seen a single time; more than 1.5% belongs to the top ten. Note on this clone: Its cognate antigen is unknown.

The length of the CDR3 is 15 residues. J lost 8 bases, V lost 7 bases, and 13 bases had no gene match. In germline, CDR1 is SGDLS, CDR2 YYNGEE. Material for sequencing was PBMCs. This chain joins TRBV9 and TRBJ2-1; the match to TRBD1 covers 9 bases. The TCR was taken from a man aged 45-60 years in good health and CMV-seronegative. CDR3 bases: TGTGCCAGCCGACTCACCGGGACAGGGTACGATGAGCAGTTCTTC. It specifies CASRLTGTGYDEQFF.